This entry features one T cell receptor (beta chain) sequence. Its antigen is as yet unknown. The data were obtained in a study of PD-1 blockade in mismatch repair-deficient tumors. In the study overall: Patients had about 13 mismatch repair-deficient cancer types and were previously treated and progressing.

Here immunoSEQ multiplex PCR was the method, and the copy in TCRdb shows in-frame clones only, minus some. The data show over 75,000 clones, roughly 80% seen once. The study's findings and limits: Tumor-resident clones, often absent from pretreatment blood, expanded after pembrolizumab and then contracted.

Every patient had mismatch repair deficiency by PCR or immunohistochemistry. Per the germline V gene, CDR1 is MNHEY and CDR2 is SMNVEV (reference sequence). Trimming cost V 3 bases and J 3 bases, with 8 bases left between them. The CDR3 runs 13 residues. Material: peripheral blood, obtained 12 weeks after starting pembrolizumab. The chain employs TRBV27 and TRBJ1-1; D unresolved. The receptor was derived from an adult with mismatch repair-deficient cancer. For the CDR3, the DNA is TGTGCCAGCAGTTTCGGCAGTTACACTGAAGCTTTCTTT. It is translated as CASSFGSYTEAFF.